One and the same sample provided the 14 T cell receptor beta chains below, sequenced in a study of PD-1 blockade in classical Hodgkin lymphoma. After autologous stem cell transplantation all patients relapsed, and prior brentuximab vedotin exposure differed between cohorts. The assay was immunoSEQ multiplex PCR, and TCRdb's table has in-frame clones only and misses some. The sample lists roughly 12,000 clones, approximately 81% occurring once. Sequences were derived from peripheral blood mononuclear cells (PBMCs), sampled at baseline. These receptors originate from a human donor with classical Hodgkin lymphoma.

The chain couples TRBV7-9 to TRBJ1-5; possibly TRBD1 for D (6 bases). Germline V gives CDR1 SEHNR, CDR2 FQNEAQ (reference sequence). V lost 5 bases, J lost 0 bases, and 11 bases lay in between. This CDR3 has 15 residues. Written as DNA, the CDR3 is TGTGCCAGCAGCAAGGGGGGGGTTAGCAATCAGCCCCAGCATTTT. Translated, it gives CASSKGGVSNQPQHF.

The CDR3: CASSAREGSGYTF. In DNA, the CDR3 is TGTGCCAGCAGCGCGAGGGAGGGAAGTGGCTACACCTTC. The gene calls are TRBV9 and TRBJ1-2; D is unresolved. V lost 3 bases to trimming and J lost 7 bases, with 13 bases between them. This CDR3 comprises 13 residues. The germline CDR1 and CDR2 sequences are SGDLS and YYNGEE.

This chain joins TRBV7-9 and TRBJ1-2; 7 bases fit TRBD1. J gave up 8 bases and V 5 bases, and 11 bases lay outside the gene matches. Looked up from germline, CDR1 is SEHNR and CDR2 is FQNEAQ (reference sequence). The CDR3 runs to 14 residues. The CDR3 bases are TGTGCCAGCAGCCAATCGACAGGGAGAGGCGGCTACACCTTC. This encodes CASSQSTGRGGYTF.

This chain joins TRBV4-3 and TRBJ1-5; D is perhaps TRBD1 (6 bases). Germline V gene data show CDR1 as LGHNA and CDR2 as YSLEER. This CDR3 has 15 amino acids. V gave up 5 bases and J gave up 7 bases, with 18 bases separating them. CDR3 residues: CASSLNAGVGQPQHF. CDR3 in DNA: TGCGCCAGCAGCTTGAATGCAGGGGTTGGACAGCCCCAGCATTTT.

This clone came up a few times. The J gene is TRBJ1-2, the V gene TRBV27; no clear D gene. The CDR3 covers 13 residues. The V end lost 4 bases, the J end lost 8 bases, and 14 bases lay between the germline ends. Germline CDR1 and CDR2: MNHEY and SMNVEV (reference sequence). The chain's CDR3 is CASSWSSGTGYTF. The CDR3, as DNA: TGTGCCAGCAGTTGGTCGTCGGGCACCGGCTACACCTTC.

In the case of this clone: Compared with germline, one end of the junction differs, possibly owing to a read error. The chain recombines TRBV10-3 with TRBJ1-2, with TRBD1 identical over 8 bases. This CDR3 comprises 16 residues. Per germline, CDR1 ENHRY and CDR2 SYGVKD. The CDR3 DNA reads TGTGCCAGCAGTTGGGATGCGGACAGGGATTACTATGGCTACACCTTC. Its protein is CASSWDADRDYYGYTF.

The chain combines TRBV6-1 with TRBJ2-1; D not certain. This CDR3 comprises 15 residues. Trimming left V 7 bases short and J 7 bases short, with 20 bases between. CDR1 and CDR2 from the germline V gene are MNHNS and SASEGT. CDR3 region: CASTYRAPVGNEQFF. DNA for the CDR3: TGTGCCAGCACCTACCGGGCCCCCGTCGGGAATGAGCAGTTCTTC.

Relative to its sample, this clone is medium-sized. V gene TRBV12-5 combines with J gene TRBJ2-5; D might be TRBD2 (5 bases). The CDR3 has 14 amino acids. Germline loops: CDR1 LGHNT, CDR2 FRNRAP. Trimming removed 4 bases from V and 5 bases from J, with 14 bases in between. This CDR3 reads CASGSGGLLETQYF. DNA of the CDR3: TGTGCTAGTGGTTCCGGCGGGTTACTGGAGACCCAGTACTTC.

About this clone itself: A read error may produce the germline difference seen at one junction end. In nucleotides, the CDR3 is TGTGCCAGTTCTCCCCCCTACGGGTCCTCTGAAACTTTCTTT. It translates to CASSPPYGSSETFF. The rearrangement links TRBV18 to TRBJ1-1; D is undetermined. The germline V gene encodes CDR1 KGHSH and CDR2 LQKENI. The CDR3 consists of 14 residues. Drawing the rest from reference TRBV18 and TRBJ1-1, the complete variable domain is NAGVMQNPRHLVRRRGQEARLRCSPMKGHSHVYWYRQLPEEGLKFMVYLQKENIIDESGMPKERFSAEFPKEGPSILRIQQVVRGDSAAYFCASSPPYGSSETFFGQGTRLTVV.

By sample share, this clone is medium-sized. The CDR3 reads CASNISGPGANVLTF. CDR3 coding DNA: TGCGCCAGCAATATTTCAGGGCCGGGGGCCAACGTCCTGACTTTC. This chain connects TRBV10-1 to TRBJ2-6; maybe TRBD1 (5 bases). The V gene lost 7 bases and the J gene lost 4 bases, with 14 bases spanning the gap. Germline-derived CDR1 and CDR2 are WNHNN and SYGVQD (reference sequence). This CDR3 spans 15 amino acids.

This clone has only one observation. The V and J genes are TRBV6-1 and TRBJ2-1; D gene uncertain. The ends were cut back, 6 bases at V and 0 bases at J, with 6 bases in the middle. The CDR3 runs to 13 residues. The V gene's germline CDR1 is MNHNS and CDR2 SASEGT. For the CDR3, the DNA is TGTGCCAGCAGACTTAGCTCCTACAATGAGCAGTTCTTC. It yields the protein CASRLSSYNEQFF.

In the case of this clone: A read error may produce the germline difference seen at one junction end. The CDR3 region is CASSLARARNQPQHF. CDR3 coding DNA: TGTGCCAGCAGTTTAGCCCGGGCCAGGAATCAGCCCCAGCATTTT. V gene TRBV7-8 combines with J gene TRBJ1-5; D unresolved. The CDR3 totals 15 residues. Germline V gives CDR1 SGHVS, CDR2 FQNEAQ.

This rearrangement joins TRBV15 to TRBJ2-1; perhaps D is TRBD1 or TRBD2 (5 bases each). Trimming removed 1 base at V and 8 bases at J, with 9 bases between. The CDR3 is 13 amino acids. CDR1 is LNHNV and CDR2 is YYDKDF in the germline V gene (reference sequence). For the CDR3, the DNA is TGTGCCACCAGCAGAGGGGACCAGGATGAGCAGTTCTTC. Protein sequence: CATSRGDQDEQFF. The entire variable domain, with the rest obtained from reference TRBV15 and TRBJ2-1, is as follows: DAMVIQNPRYQVTQFGKPVTLSCSQTLNHNVMYWYQQKSSQAPKLLFHYYDKDFNNEADTPDNFQSRRPNTSFCFLDIRSPGLGDTAMYLCATSRGDQDEQFFGPGTRLTVL.

J is TRBJ2-5 and V is TRBV28; TRBD1 aligns across 8 bases. CDR3 length: 17 amino acids. Germline loops: CDR1 MDHEN, CDR2 SYDVKM. J gave up 4 bases and V 4 bases, and 14 bases lay outside the gene matches. CDR3 nucleotides: TGTGCCAGCAGTTACCTCGGACAGGGCTTAACGGGAGAGACCCAGTACTTC. It specifies CASSYLGQGLTGETQYF.